Reported below is one T cell receptor beta chain. Its antigen is not yet known. This could be a read error, since a much larger clone is one nucleotide away. The same CDR3 is also encoded by other DNA sequences in this sample. The sample originates from a study of shared clonotypes between healthy human individuals (dated by TCRdb to 2020 to 2021). Some background on the complete study: The cohort comprised a couple of women and three men aged 18 to 49 years. To estimate repertoire size and how much clonotypes are shared between individuals, the study performed deep sequencing of blood TCR repertoires from a few healthy adults. To increase sequencing depth and limit assay-specific biases, TCR repertoire library preparation and sequencing were carried out by different laboratories using diverse techniques. Per donor, leukapheresis produced somewhere between about 0.94 and 8.9 billion PBMCs. The research as a whole found: Sampling was restricted to blood, and TCR repertoires in tissue are likely to differ from TCR repertoires in blood. Pairwise subsampling led to the expectation that sequencing depth would affect the degree of clonotype sharing among donors. The genetic and exposure-history diversity represented was limited by the small number of donors.

Taken from cysteine to phenylalanine, the CDR3 has 13 residues. Only CDR3 DNA remains: 39 bases, in frame from the first base. The germline V gene (reference sequence) supplies CDR1 LNHDA and CDR2 SQIVND. V is shortened by 2 bases, J by 1 base, and the region joining them spans 6 bases. Healthy HIV-negative adults with no recently reported acute infections or vaccinations were included as donors. Every donor was a Caucasian adult residing in Nashville, Tennessee, USA. For unsorted samples, about 90 million PBMCs were counted and genomic DNA was extracted with the QIAamp DNA Blood Mini kit. Blood was collected by leukapheresis, and PBMCs were isolated by Ficoll-Histopaque density gradient centrifugation and then cryopreserved in liquid nitrogen vapor phase. TCR CDR3 regions were amplified from genomic DNA by multiplex PCR using the deep immunoSEQ assay. For each cell subset, the extracted genomic DNA was distributed evenly across all wells of several immunoSEQ 96-well plates, and each plate served as one replicate. For unsorted PBMC, 250 to 300 ng of genomic DNA, equivalent to about 30,000 T cell genomes, went into each replicate PCR. Ten immunoSEQ deep assay plates were used to sequence the unsorted PBMC genomic DNA. The purified libraries were quantified using a Qubit 3.0 fluorometer, sized with a Bioanalyzer 2100, and then quantified again using the KAPA Library Quantification kit. A separate single-read 150-cycle Illumina NextSeq 550 flow cell was used to sequence each immunoSEQ 96-well plate. As for the authors' bioinformatics: Because only junctional sequences without quality scores were contained in the immunoSEQ output, filtering matching that applied to full-length reads could not be performed. Sequences were annotated with PyIR, a Python wrapper for IgBLAST v1.9, and V/J genes and CDR3 were assigned using IMGT germline references. Reads with weak V/J assignments (E-value above 1e-6), missing CDR3, stop codons, out-of-frame junctions, or ambiguous translated residues were removed. V3J clonotypes were defined as sequences sharing the same inferred V gene, J gene, and CDR3 amino acid sequence. To compute the percentage overlap between repertoires, the number of shared unique clonotypes was divided by the size of the smaller repertoire. RTK rarefaction, the Chao1 estimator, and Recon v2.1 estimates of unobserved clonotypes were used to assess repertoire richness. Not all clones reach the TCRdb copy of this immuneACCESS table, which keeps in-frame sequences only. Checked studies attribute under half of the gap to unresolved V genes and leave the rest unexplained. For V, J and clone size, that table is used; D and trimming come from the DNA. A total of about 490,000 clones appear in this sample, roughly 85% of them only once. The top ten clonotypes cover roughly 12% of the sample.

The TCR originated in a woman aged 35 to 49 in good health. Some clones in this sample may be carry-over from other donors' samples. The sequencing input was PBMCs. The chain couples TRBV19 to TRBJ2-7; matching of 6 bases hints at TRBD1 as the D gene. The nucleotides read TGTGCCAGTAGTATAACAGGGTCCTACGAGCAGTACTTC. Its protein is CASSITGSYEQYF. Where the CDR3 stops, the reference TRBV19 and TRBJ2-7 genes take over; the full variable domain is DGGITQSPKYLFRKEGQNVTLSCEQNLNHDAMYWYRQDPGQGLRLIYYSQIVNDFQKGDIAEGYSVSREKKESFPLTVTSAQKNPTAFYLCASSITGSYEQYFGPGTRLTVT.